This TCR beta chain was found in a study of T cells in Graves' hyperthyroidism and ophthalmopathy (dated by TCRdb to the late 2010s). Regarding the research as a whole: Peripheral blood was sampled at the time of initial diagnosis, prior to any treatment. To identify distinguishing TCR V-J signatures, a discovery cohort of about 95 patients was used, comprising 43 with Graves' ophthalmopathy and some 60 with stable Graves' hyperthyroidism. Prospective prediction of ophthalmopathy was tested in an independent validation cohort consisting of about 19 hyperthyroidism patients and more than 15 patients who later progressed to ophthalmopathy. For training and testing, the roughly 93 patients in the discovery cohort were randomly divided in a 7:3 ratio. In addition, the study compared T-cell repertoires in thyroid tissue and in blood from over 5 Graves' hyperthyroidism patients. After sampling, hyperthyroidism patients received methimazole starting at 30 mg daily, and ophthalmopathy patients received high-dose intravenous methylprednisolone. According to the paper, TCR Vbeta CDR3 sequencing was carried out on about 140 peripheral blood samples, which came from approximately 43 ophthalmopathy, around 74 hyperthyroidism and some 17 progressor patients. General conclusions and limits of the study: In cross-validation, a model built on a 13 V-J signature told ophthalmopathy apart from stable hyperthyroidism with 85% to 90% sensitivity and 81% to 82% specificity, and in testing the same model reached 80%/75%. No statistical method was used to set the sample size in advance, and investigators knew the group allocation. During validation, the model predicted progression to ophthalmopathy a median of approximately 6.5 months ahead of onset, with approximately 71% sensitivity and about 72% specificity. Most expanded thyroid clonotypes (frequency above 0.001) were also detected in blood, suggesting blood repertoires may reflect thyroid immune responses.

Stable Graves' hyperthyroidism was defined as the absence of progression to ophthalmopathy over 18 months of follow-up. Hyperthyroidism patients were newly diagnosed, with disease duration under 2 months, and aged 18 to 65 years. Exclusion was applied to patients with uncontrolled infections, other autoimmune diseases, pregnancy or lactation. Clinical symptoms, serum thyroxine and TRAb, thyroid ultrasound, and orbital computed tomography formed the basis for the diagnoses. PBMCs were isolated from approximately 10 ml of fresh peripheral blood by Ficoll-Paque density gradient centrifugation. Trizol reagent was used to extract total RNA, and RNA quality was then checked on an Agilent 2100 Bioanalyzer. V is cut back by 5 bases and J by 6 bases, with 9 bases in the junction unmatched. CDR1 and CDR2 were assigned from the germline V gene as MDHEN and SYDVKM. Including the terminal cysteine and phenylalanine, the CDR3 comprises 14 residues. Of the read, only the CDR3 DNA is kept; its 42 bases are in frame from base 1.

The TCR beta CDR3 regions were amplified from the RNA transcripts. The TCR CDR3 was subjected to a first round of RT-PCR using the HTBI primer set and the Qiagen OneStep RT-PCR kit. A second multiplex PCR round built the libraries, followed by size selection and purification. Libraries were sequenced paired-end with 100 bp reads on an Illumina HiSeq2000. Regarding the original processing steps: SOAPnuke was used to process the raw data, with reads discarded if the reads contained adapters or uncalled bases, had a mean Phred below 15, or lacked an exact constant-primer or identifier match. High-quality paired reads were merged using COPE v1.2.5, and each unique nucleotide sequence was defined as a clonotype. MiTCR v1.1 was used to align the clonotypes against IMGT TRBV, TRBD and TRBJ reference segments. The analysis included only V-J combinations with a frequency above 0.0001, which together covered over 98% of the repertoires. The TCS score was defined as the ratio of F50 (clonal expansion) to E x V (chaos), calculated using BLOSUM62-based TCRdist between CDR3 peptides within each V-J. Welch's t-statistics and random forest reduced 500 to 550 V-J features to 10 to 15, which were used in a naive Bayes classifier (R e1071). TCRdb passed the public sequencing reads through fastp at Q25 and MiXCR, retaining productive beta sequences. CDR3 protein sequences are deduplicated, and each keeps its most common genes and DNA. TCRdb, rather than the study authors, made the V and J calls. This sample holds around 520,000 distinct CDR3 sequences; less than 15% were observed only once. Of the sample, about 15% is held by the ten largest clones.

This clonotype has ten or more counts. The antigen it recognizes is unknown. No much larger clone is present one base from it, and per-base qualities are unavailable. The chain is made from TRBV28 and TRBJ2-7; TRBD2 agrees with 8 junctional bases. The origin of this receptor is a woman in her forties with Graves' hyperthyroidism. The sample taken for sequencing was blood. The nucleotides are TGTGCCAGCAGTCGGACTAGCATTGTGGGCGAGCAGTACTTC. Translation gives CASSRTSIVGEQYF.